The 32 T cell receptor beta chains reported below all come from one sample, sequenced in a study of Graves' ophthalmopathy and Graves' hyperthyroidism. RNA transcripts served as template for amplifying TCR beta CDR3 sequences. HTBI primers primed a first-round RT-PCR, and a second-round multiplex PCR followed. TCRdb re-derived calls from the multiplex PCR reads in MiXCR, one entry per CDR3 protein. The profile shows about 620,000 distinct CDR3 sequences, about 20% of them singletons. Material for sequencing was peripheral blood. The receptor set was obtained from a woman aged 18-29 years with stable Graves' hyperthyroidism. Some clones in this sample may be carry-over from other donors' samples.

V is TRBV19 and J is TRBJ1-5; TRBD1 matches 8 bases. Germline V lookup: CDR1 LNHDA, CDR2 SQIVND (reference sequence). The CDR3 contains 15 residues. V shed 4 bases and J 2 bases; nucleotides not matched to a gene: 4. The CDR3 DNA reads TGTGCCAGTAGTACGACGGGACAGGGCAATCAGCCCCAGCATTTT. It yields the protein CASSTTGQGNQPQHF.

The chain employs TRBV7-8 and TRBJ2-7; D possibly corresponds to TRBD2 (5 bases). This CDR3 is built from 16 residues. Per germline, CDR1 SGHVS and CDR2 FQNEAQ. V dropped 0 bases and J dropped 0 bases, with 12 bases sitting between them. The CDR3 DNA reads TGTGCCAGCAGCTTAGCAAGGAGGCTGGGCTCCTACGAGCAGTACTTC. Translating it yields CASSLARRLGSYEQYF. The entire variable domain, with the rest obtained from reference TRBV7-8 and TRBJ2-7, is as follows: GAGVSQSPRYKVAKRGQDVALRCDPISGHVSLFWYQQALGQGPEFLTYFQNEAQLDKSGLPSDRFFAERPEGSVSTLKIQRTQQEDSAVYLCASSLARRLGSYEQYFGPGTRLTVT.

This clonotype was seen repeatedly, ten times or more. V gene TRBV28 combines with J gene TRBJ1-2, with 7 bases lining up with TRBD1. V dropped 5 bases and J dropped 4; count of bases not matched to a gene: 4. CDR3 size: 13 residues. Germline values: CDR1 MDHEN, CDR2 SYDVKM. The CDR3 reads CASSRQGSYGYTF. CDR3 bases: TGTGCCAGCAGTCGACAGGGATCCTATGGCTACACCTTC.

This clonotype showed up many times. The chain is built from TRBV6-1 and TRBJ2-7, with D perhaps matching TRBD2 (6 bases). The CDR3 runs 13 residues. V lost 6 bases, J lost 1 base, and 10 bases lay in between. Germline CDR1 is MNHNS and CDR2 is SASEGT. The CDR3 DNA follows: TGTGCCAGCAGCCGGGACTTATCCTACGAGCAGTACTTC. It codes for CASSRDLSYEQYF.

There are many counts of this clonotype. The chain employs TRBV6-1 and TRBJ2-5; D might be TRBD1 (5 bases). The CDR3 has 16 amino acids. The germline V and J ends were trimmed by 5 bases and 6 bases, with 22 bases remaining between them. The germline V gene encodes CDR1 MNHNS and CDR2 SASEGT. In nucleotides, the CDR3 is TGTGCCAGCAGTCCCGCCGGCAACAGGCTTCGGAAGACCCAGTACTTC. Encoded protein: CASSPAGNRLRKTQYF.

Only a few counts were recorded for this clonotype. The chain has TRBV10-3 and TRBJ1-2; possibly TRBD1 for D (5 bases). V gave up 6 bases and J gave up 0 bases, with 11 bases separating them. CDR1 and CDR2 (germline): ENHRY, SYGVKD. The CDR3 runs 14 residues. The CDR3 protein is CAISRDVANYGYTF. The CDR3 DNA follows: TGTGCCATCAGCCGGGACGTAGCTAACTATGGCTACACCTTC.

This clonotype appeared a few times. The chain recombines TRBV2 with TRBJ1-3, with no clear D. The CDR3 contains 19 residues. The germline gives CDR1 SNHLY, CDR2 FYNNEI. Trimming cost V 2 bases and J 0 bases, with 20 bases left between them. The CDR3 region is CASSETSQVSQSSGNTIYF. DNA for the CDR3: TGTGCCAGCAGTGAAACATCCCAAGTTTCCCAGAGCTCTGGAAACACCATATATTTT. Supplemented by reference TRBV2 and TRBJ1-3, the full variable domain reads EPEVTQTPSHQVTQMGQEVILRCVPISNHLYFYWYRQILGQKVEFLVSFYNNEISEKSEIFDDQFSVERPDGSNFTLKIRSTKLEDSAMYFCASSETSQVSQSSGNTIYFGEGSWLTVV.

To note about this clonotype: No conserved phenylalanine or tryptophan ends this CDR3, so it is likely a read error. It is unclear where the CDR3 begins or ends on the DNA, so no DNA is shown, and the CDR3 is as TCRdb lists it. The chain is built from TRBV7-8 and TRBJ2-2; the table's D call of TRBD2 was not tested on the DNA. In germline, CDR1 is SGHVS, CDR2 FQNEAQ. With termini counted, the CDR3 has 13 amino acids. The chain's CDR3 is CASSLRETGELCL.

The chain employs TRBV5-1 and TRBJ1-5; maybe TRBD1 (6 bases). From germline, CDR1 is SGHRS and CDR2 YFSETQ. This CDR3 is 14 amino acids long. Deletions cut 0 bases from V and 6 bases from J, with 10 bases between. CDR3 sequence: CASSLGQAGQPQHF. Here the CDR3 DNA reads TGCGCCAGCAGCTTGGGACAGGCCGGTCAGCCCCAGCATTTT. The full variable domain, in which reference TRBV5-1 and TRBJ1-5 provide the parts outside the CDR3, is KAGVTQTPRYLIKTRGQQVTLSCSPISGHRSVSWYQQTPGQGLQFLFEYFSETQRNKGNFPGRFSGRQFSNSRSEMNVSTLELGDSALYLCASSLGQAGQPQHFGDGTRLSIL.

The sample holds one count of this clonotype. The chain joins TRBV7-8 to TRBJ2-7, with a possible D match to TRBD1 (6 bases). The CDR3 covers 13 residues. CDR1 is SGHVS and CDR2 is FQNEAQ in the germline V gene. Trimming cost V 4 bases and J 5 bases, with 12 bases left between them. This CDR3 is CASSYLDRHEQYF. CDR3 in DNA: TGTGCCAGCAGCTACCTAGACAGGCACGAGCAGTACTTC.

This chain links TRBV4-3 with TRBJ2-7; D is perhaps TRBD2 (5 bases). Germline V gene sequence: CDR1 LGHNA, CDR2 YSLEER. The V gene lost 2 bases and the J gene lost 0 bases, with 11 bases spanning the gap. There are 15 residues in the CDR3. For the CDR3, the DNA is TGCGCCAGCAGCCAATCTAACGCGGGCTCCTACGAGCAGTACTTC. Amino acid sequence: CASSQSNAGSYEQYF.

This clonotype was detected ten times or more. The CDR3 loop is CASSLAQGETQYF. CDR3 sequence (DNA): TGTGCCAGCAGCTTAGCGCAAGGGGAGACCCAGTACTTC. The chain couples TRBV7-2 to TRBJ2-5; D is unresolved. The germline V gene encodes CDR1 SGHTA and CDR2 FQGNSA. V was clipped by 0 bases and J by 5 bases, with 7 bases between them. The CDR3 totals 13 residues.

This chain uses TRBV5-6 with TRBJ2-5, with D possibly being TRBD2 (6 bases). CDR3 length: 13 amino acids. Per the germline V gene, CDR1 is SGHDT and CDR2 is YYEEEE. Trimming removed 1 base at V and 5 bases at J, with 9 bases between. The CDR3 DNA sequence: TGTGCCAGCAGCTTGAGGGCGGGGGAGACCCAGTACTTC. Its protein product is CASSLRAGETQYF.

This clonotype came up many times. V and J are TRBV27 and TRBJ1-1; 9 bases align to TRBD1. This CDR3 is 16 amino acids long. The ends lost 3 bases at V and 11 bases at J; junction bases unmatched: 16. Germline CDR1 is MNHEY and CDR2 is SMNVEV (reference sequence). The CDR3 here is CASSFLPGTGIKFAFF. CDR3 sequence (DNA): TGTGCCAGCAGTTTCCTCCCCGGGACAGGGATCAAGTTTGCTTTCTTT.

This clonotype has ten or more counts. The chain employs TRBV20-1 and TRBJ2-7; 16 bases align to TRBD2. The germline CDR1 and CDR2 sequences are DFQATT and SNEGSKA (reference sequence). V dropped 6 bases and J dropped 1; count of bases not matched to a gene: 3. The CDR3 runs to 15 residues. The CDR3 is CSAGTSGRGSYEQYF. Written as DNA, the CDR3 is TGCAGTGCCGGGACTAGCGGGAGGGGGTCCTACGAGCAGTACTTC.

The CDR3 coding sequence is TGTGCTAGTGGTCCCCCTGGCAGAGGGGACACCATATATTTT. Residues: CASGPPGRGDTIYF. This sequence joins TRBV12-5 and TRBJ1-3; D is perhaps TRBD1 (5 bases). Trimming pared 5 bases from V and 8 bases from J, leaving 16 bases between. This CDR3 spans 14 amino acids. Germline CDR1 is LGHNT and CDR2 is FRNRAP.

This clonotype has ten or more counts. The chain employs TRBV11-2 and TRBJ2-5; 9 bases map to TRBD2. The CDR3 spans 17 residues. Per the germline V gene, CDR1 is SGHAT and CDR2 is FQNNGV. The V segment lost 5 bases and the J segment 4 bases; nucleotides outside the gene matches: 14. The CDR3 sequence is CASSATPLGAGGETQYF. CDR3 nucleotide sequence: TGTGCCAGCAGCGCGACTCCTCTAGGAGCGGGAGGAGAGACCCAGTACTTC.

V and J are TRBV6-2 or TRBV6-3 and TRBJ1-5; D gene uncertain. This CDR3 has 14 residues. V dropped 3 bases and J dropped 0 bases, with 6 bases sitting between them. Germline V gene lookup returns CDR1 MNHEY and CDR2 SVGEGT. CDR3 amino acids: CASSYPSSNQPQHF. Written as DNA, the CDR3 is TGTGCCAGCAGTTATCCAAGTAGCAATCAGCCCCAGCATTTT.

This clonotype has ten or more counts. The chain carries TRBV20-1 and TRBJ2-5, with TRBD1 matching 7 bases. With 6 bases clipped from V and 2 bases from J, the junction kept 9 bases outside the gene matches. From germline, CDR1 is DFQATT and CDR2 SNEGSKA (reference sequence). There are 14 residues in the CDR3. This chain's CDR3 is CSATRRQGQETQYF. CDR3 nucleotide sequence: TGCAGTGCCACCCGAAGACAGGGTCAAGAGACCCAGTACTTC.

The rearrangement joins TRBV7-2 to TRBJ2-7, with D uncertain. This CDR3 has 14 residues. Germline CDR1 reads SGHTA; CDR2 reads FQGNSA. Trimming took 2 bases from V and 0 from J, leaving 8 bases between them. The CDR3 DNA sequence: TGTGCCAGCAGCTTACATTCCGCCTCCTACGAGCAGTACTTC. Amino acid sequence: CASSLHSASYEQYF.

V usage is TRBV19 and J usage is TRBJ2-5, with TRBD2 matching 12 bases. Germline V gene lookup returns CDR1 LNHDA and CDR2 SQIVND (reference sequence). The CDR3 runs 15 residues. Losses at the gene ends were 6 bases for V and 4 bases for J; bases not matched to a gene: 6. The CDR3 here is CASSAGLAGPETQYF. DNA of the CDR3: TGTGCCAGTAGCGCCGGACTAGCGGGGCCAGAGACCCAGTACTTC.

This clonotype showed up many times. J is TRBJ1-2 and V is TRBV30; no definite D call. This CDR3 spans 11 amino acids. Trimming stripped 5 bases from V and 2 bases from J, with 6 bases between. Germline CDR1 GTSNPN, CDR2 SVGIG (reference sequence). Here the CDR3 reads CAWEFNYGYTF. DNA for the CDR3: TGTGCCTGGGAGTTCAACTATGGCTACACCTTC.

This clonotype occurred a few times. A read error may be the cause here, since a much bigger clone is one base away. Since the CDR3 does not end with the conserved phenylalanine or tryptophan, this likely comes from a read error. V and J are TRBV25-1 and TRBJ1-1, with unresolved D. The CDR3 has 14 residues. Trimming left V 7 bases short and J 6 bases short, with 18 bases between. Per the germline V gene, CDR1 is MGHDK and CDR2 is SYGVNS. The CDR3 DNA follows: TGTGCCAGCAAAGGGCCGGGATTGCTGGCTGAAGCTTTCTCT. The encoded protein is CASKGPGLLAEAFS.

This clonotype was recorded at least ten times. J is TRBJ1-1 and V is TRBV6-1; D is possibly TRBD1 (5 bases). Germline lookup yields CDR1 MNHNS and CDR2 SASEGT. The CDR3 totals 15 residues. Trimming stripped 7 bases from V and 10 bases from J, with 25 bases between. This chain's CDR3 is CASTTQWGRDQGAFF. CDR3 nucleotide sequence: TGTGCCAGCACCACTCAATGGGGCAGGGATCAAGGAGCTTTCTTT.

This clonotype was counted many times. V is TRBV28 and J is TRBJ1-1, with a weak D call TRBD1 (6 bases). Per germline, CDR1 MDHEN and CDR2 SYDVKM. The CDR3 contains 13 residues. V lost 10 bases and J lost 1, with 13 bases in between. For the CDR3, the DNA is TGTGCCACCAAGGGGGGGTGGAACACTGAAGCTTTCTTT. Translation: CATKGGWNTEAFF.

This clonotype showed up many times. The chain has TRBV20-1 and TRBJ2-4; D gene uncertain. Looked up from germline, CDR1 is DFQATT and CDR2 is SNEGSKA (reference sequence). The V end was cut by 0 bases, the J end by 0 bases, with 9 bases between. CDR3 length: 15 amino acids. The DNA of the CDR3 is TGCAGTGCTAGAGATTTACGGTTAGCCAAAAACATTCAGTACTTC. Amino acid sequence: CSARDLRLAKNIQYF.

This clonotype turned up a few times. The rearrangement links TRBV6-8 to TRBJ2-7, with 8 positions matching TRBD2. J gave up 4 bases and V 4 bases, and 12 bases lay outside the gene matches. Germline CDR1 is MNHGY and CDR2 is SAAAGT. The CDR3 covers 16 residues. CDR3 residues: CASSWRTAGAVYEQYF. The CDR3 DNA sequence: TGTGCCAGCAGTTGGCGAACAGCGGGAGCTGTTTACGAGCAGTACTTC.

Many counts were recorded for this clonotype. This chain links TRBV30 with TRBJ2-7, with D perhaps matching TRBD2 (5 bases). In germline, CDR1 is GTSNPN, CDR2 SVGIG (reference sequence). The CDR3 has 16 amino acids. The ends were cut back, 2 bases at V and 4 bases at J, with 21 bases in the middle. The CDR3 is CAWSPIFEGVPYEQYF. The CDR3 coding sequence is TGTGCCTGGAGTCCCATTTTTGAGGGCGTCCCTTACGAGCAGTACTTC.

The table lists this clonotype with many counts. The rearrangement uses TRBV20-1 and TRBJ2-7, with D tentatively TRBD2 (7 bases). The CDR3 covers 14 residues. In germline, CDR1 is DFQATT, CDR2 SNEGSKA (reference sequence). Trimming stripped 6 bases from V and 5 bases from J, with 20 bases between. Here the CDR3 DNA reads TGCAGTGCCTCTGACGGGGGGCGGTCGCACGAGCAGTACTTC. Protein product: CSASDGGRSHEQYF.

This clonotype was seen ten or more times. CDR3 nucleotides: TGTGCCAGCAGCCGTGGCAGTGAGTCCTATGGCTACACCTTC. It yields the protein CASSRGSESYGYTF. This chain connects TRBV3-1 to TRBJ1-2, with D unclear. V was shortened by 4 bases and J by 4 bases, with 13 bases between the two germline ends. The CDR3 extends over 14 amino acids. Looked up from germline, CDR1 is LGHDT and CDR2 is YNNKEL (reference sequence).

This clonotype was seen repeatedly, ten times or more. This rearrangement joins TRBV12-3 or TRBV12-4 to TRBJ1-2, with D possibly being TRBD1 (5 bases). V shed 6 bases and J shed 8 bases, with 10 bases lying between them. The CDR3 runs 11 residues. The CDR3: CASRAQGGYTF. CDR3 in DNA: TGTGCCAGCAGGGCTCAGGGAGGCTACACCTTC.

This clonotype was found many times. The chain employs TRBV5-6 and TRBJ1-1, with a tentative D call TRBD1 (6 bases). Germline assignment: CDR1 SGHDT and CDR2 YYEEEE. The germline V and J ends were trimmed by 1 base and 6 bases, with 13 bases remaining between them. This CDR3 is built from 14 residues. CDR3 nucleotide sequence: TGTGCCAGCAGCTTGCTAGGGGGTTTGTCTGAAGCTTTCTTT. Translating it yields CASSLLGGLSEAFF. The complete variable domain, with remaining parts taken from reference TRBV5-6 and TRBJ1-1, reads DAGVTQSPTHLIKTRGQQVTLRCSPKSGHDTVSWYQQALGQGPQFIFQYYEEEERQRGNFPDRFSGHQFPNYSSELNVNALLLGDSALYLCASSLLGGLSEAFFGQGTRLTVV.